The 10 T cell receptor beta chains below come from one sample, sequenced in a study of T cell responses to AZD1222 COVID-19 vaccine. The data were produced by immunoSEQ multiplex PCR, yet TCRdb's version contains in-frame clones alone and is incomplete. The table includes 80,000 or so clones, roughly 80% detected once. The input for sequencing was peripheral blood, taken on day 0 of AZD1222 vaccination. Receptor source: an adult in good health.

The gene calls are TRBV5-1 and TRBJ2-7; 13 positions match TRBD2. The V and J ends lost 4 bases and 2 bases, in that order; junction bases with no gene match: 6. The CDR3 runs to 16 residues. CDR1 and CDR2 from the germline V gene are SGHRS and YFSETQ. The CDR3 DNA reads TGCGCCAGCAGCCCCGGACTAGCGGGGGCGGCCTACGAGCAGTACTTC. Translating it yields CASSPGLAGAAYEQYF.

The chain links TRBV5-5 to TRBJ1-2, with D possibly being TRBD1 (5 bases). Trimming cost V 4 bases and J 4 bases, with 11 bases left between them. The CDR3 totals 13 residues. Looked up from germline, CDR1 is SGHKS and CDR2 is YYEKEE (reference sequence). CDR3 nucleotide sequence: TGTGCCAGCAGCGAGGGGCGCGGCTATGGCTACACCTTC. Translated: CASSEGRGYGYTF.

The chain carries TRBV6-6 and TRBJ1-1; no definite D call. Germline values: CDR1 MNHNY, CDR2 SVGAGI (reference sequence). V was clipped by 4 bases and J by 7 bases, with 16 bases between them. This CDR3 is 14 amino acids long. The CDR3 coding sequence is TGTGCCAGCAGTTCCGCCGGAGAACGAAATGAAGCTTTCTTT. The encoded protein is CASSSAGERNEAFF.

The V call is TRBV7-6, the J call TRBJ1-2; 8 bases are shared with TRBD1. CDR3 size: 15 residues. The V gene's germline CDR1 is SGHVS and CDR2 FNYEAQ. V trimming: 1 base; J trimming: 6 bases; junction bases outside the gene matches: 7. CDR3 sequence reads: CASSLEAGGADGYTF. The CDR3 DNA reads TGTGCCAGCAGCTTAGAGGCAGGGGGCGCGGATGGCTACACCTTC.

The chain is built from TRBV4-3 and TRBJ1-2; maybe TRBD1 (5 bases). Germline V CDR1 and CDR2: LGHNA, YSLEER. The CDR3 is 14 residues long. V lost 4 bases and J 4 bases, leaving 13 bases between the germline ends. The chain's CDR3 is CASSPQRGGYGYTF. The CDR3, as DNA: TGCGCCAGCAGCCCCCAAAGGGGAGGCTATGGCTACACCTTC.

This clone was seen a handful of times. The chain employs TRBV4-1 and TRBJ2-2; D may be TRBD1 (5 bases). The CDR3 is 15 amino acids. The germline V gene has CDR1 MGHRA and CDR2 YSYEKL. V gave up 0 bases and J gave up 6 bases, with 11 bases separating them. CDR3 in amino acids: CASSQDRVGAGELFF. The CDR3 region has the DNA TGCGCCAGCAGCCAAGACAGGGTAGGAGCCGGGGAGCTGTTTTTT.

This clone has only one observation. The chain couples TRBV28 to TRBJ1-2; TRBD1 is a possible D gene (5 bases). The germline V and J ends were trimmed by 5 bases and 2 bases, with 18 bases remaining between them. The length of the CDR3 is 16 residues. CDR1 is MDHEN, CDR2 SYDVKM, per germline. CDR3 nucleotides: TGTGCCAGCAGTCCCCCAAGGGGCGGTGCAAACTATGGCTACACCTTC. This encodes CASSPPRGGANYGYTF.

This rearrangement joins TRBV5-4 to TRBJ2-7; D possibly corresponds to TRBD2 (6 bases). Germline CDR1 is SGHNT and CDR2 is YYREEE (reference sequence). Trimming shortened V by 7 bases and J by 4 bases, and 12 bases separated the two germline ends. The CDR3 is 12 residues long. The CDR3 DNA follows: TGTGCCAGCGGGGCGGGGCGGTACGAGCAGTACTTC. Protein sequence: CASGAGRYEQYF. Supplemented by reference TRBV5-4 and TRBJ2-7, the full variable domain reads ETGVTQSPTHLIKTRGQQVTLRCSSQSGHNTVSWYQQALGQGPQFIFQYYREEENGRGNFPPRFSGLQFPNYSSELNVNALELDDSALYLCASGAGRYEQYFGPGTRLTVT.

J is TRBJ2-1 and V is TRBV12-3 or TRBV12-4; D gene uncertain. This CDR3 contains 11 residues. V dropped 6 bases and J dropped 0 bases, with 0 bases sitting between them. CDR3 sequence (DNA): TGTGCCAGCAGCTCCTACAATGAGCAGTTCTTC. Its protein product is CASSSYNEQFF.

The chain combines TRBV7-8 with TRBJ1-6; TRBD1 aligns across 11 bases. Germline V gene lookup returns CDR1 SGHVS and CDR2 FQNEAQ. The CDR3 extends over 15 amino acids. V gave up 5 bases and J gave up 9 bases; unmatched junction bases: 6. CDR3 protein: CASSLGQGGGSPLHF. As DNA, the CDR3 is TGTGCCAGCAGCCTGGGACAGGGGGGTGGTTCACCCCTCCACTTT.